The 26 T cell receptor beta chains given below trace back to one sample, sequenced in a study of blood T cell repertoires in COVID-19. Clones were read by immunoSEQ multiplex PCR, and TCRdb kept only the in-frame ones, dropping some. The repertoire consists of more than 300,000 clones, with approximately 90% occurring once and the leading ten covering just over 0.85%. The material sequenced was PBMCs or T cells enriched from blood (not recorded which). These receptors were collected from a woman aged 40 to 50 who had been exposed to COVID-19.

This clone was counted ten times or more. The chain's CDR3 is CASSLGGAGATEQYF. As DNA, the CDR3 is TGTGCCAGCAGTCTAGGGGGAGCGGGGGCCACCGAGCAGTACTTC. The chain recombines TRBV7-2 with TRBJ2-7; 8 nucleotides line up with TRBD2. This CDR3 has 15 residues. Germline assignment: CDR1 SGHTA and CDR2 FQGNSA. With 6 bases clipped from V and 6 bases from J, the junction kept 13 bases outside the gene matches.

J is TRBJ1-1 and V is TRBV30; TRBD1 agrees at 8 bases. CDR1 and CDR2 (germline): GTSNPN, SVGIG (reference sequence). V was pared by 3 bases and J by 9 bases, with 3 bases of the junction left unmatched. The CDR3 totals 11 residues. The CDR3 region is CAWRDREKAFF. The CDR3 DNA reads TGTGCCTGGAGGGACAGGGAAAAAGCTTTCTTT.

This clone has only a few counts. The V and J genes are TRBV5-6 and TRBJ1-2, with 9 bases fitting TRBD1. The CDR3 is 15 amino acids. Trimming at V came to 7 bases and at J to 3 bases, leaving 10 bases not matched to a gene. Germline V CDR1 and CDR2: SGHDT, YYEEEE. CDR3 sequence: CASLGTGHGDYGYTF. The CDR3 DNA reads TGTGCCAGCTTGGGGACAGGGCATGGGGACTATGGCTACACCTTC.

The chain carries TRBV25-1 and TRBJ1-2; perhaps TRBD1 as D (6 bases). Germline V gene lookup returns CDR1 MGHDK and CDR2 SYGVNS. CDR3 size: 14 residues. V gave up 2 bases and J gave up 2 bases, with 9 bases separating them. This chain's CDR3 is CASSEQQGNYGYTF. The CDR3 nucleotides read TGTGCCAGCAGTGAACAACAGGGAAACTATGGCTACACCTTC.

The rearrangement uses TRBV10-1 and TRBJ2-5, with 8 nucleotides matching TRBD1. V gave up 5 bases and J gave up 4 bases; unmatched junction bases: 3. The V gene's germline CDR1 is WNHNN and CDR2 SYGVQD (reference sequence). The CDR3 is made up of 13 amino acids. The CDR3 nucleotides are TGCGCCAGCAGTCGGGGACAGGCAGAGACCCAGTACTTC. This gives the protein CASSRGQAETQYF.

This chain connects TRBV27 to TRBJ2-5; D is possibly TRBD1 (5 bases). The germline CDR1 and CDR2 sequences are MNHEY and SMNVEV (reference sequence). V was cut by 2 bases and J by 2 bases, with 6 bases left in between. This CDR3 is 13 amino acids long. The CDR3 loop is CASSLQGQETQYF. Written as DNA, the CDR3 is TGTGCCAGCAGTTTACAGGGACAAGAGACCCAGTACTTC.

The J gene is TRBJ1-5, the V gene TRBV7-8; D is perhaps TRBD1 (6 bases). The germline V gene has CDR1 SGHVS and CDR2 FQNEAQ. The CDR3 has 17 residues. Between the trimmed V and J ends, which lost 5 bases and 0 bases, there was a span of 17 bases. The CDR3 loop is CASSAGTGRASNQPQHF. In nucleotides, the CDR3 is TGTGCCAGCAGCGCAGGTACAGGGCGGGCTAGCAATCAGCCCCAGCATTTT.

This rearrangement joins TRBV5-6 to TRBJ1-2, with D perhaps TRBD1 (5 bases). Germline CDR1 is SGHDT and CDR2 is YYEEEE. The CDR3 loop spans 13 amino acids. V lost 1 base and J 4 bases, leaving 8 bases between the germline ends. The CDR3 DNA sequence: TGTGCCAGCAGCTTGCAGGGAGGCTATGGCTACACCTTC. It specifies CASSLQGGYGYTF.

J is TRBJ1-1 and V is TRBV30; the D gene is possibly TRBD1 (5 bases). The V gene lost 0 bases and the J gene lost 4 bases, with 18 bases spanning the gap. This CDR3 is 16 amino acids long. Per germline, CDR1 GTSNPN and CDR2 SVGIG (reference sequence). For the CDR3, the DNA is TGTGCCTGGAGTGTCCAAAGGAGGGGTTGGGCCACTGAAGCTTTCTTT. As protein: CAWSVQRRGWATEAFF.

This chain joins TRBV29-1 and TRBJ2-7; 9 bases agree with TRBD1. J was trimmed by 7 bases and V by 7 bases; bases with no gene match: 14. This CDR3 has 14 residues. The V gene's germline CDR1 is SQVTM and CDR2 ANQGSEA. Here the CDR3 reads CSGTFRDRALEQYF. The CDR3 DNA reads TGCAGCGGGACATTCCGGGACAGGGCCCTTGAGCAGTACTTC.

The genes are TRBV28 and TRBJ2-5; possibly TRBD1 for D (6 bases). The germline CDR1 and CDR2 sequences are MDHEN and SYDVKM. V was cut by 6 bases and J by 4 bases, with 15 bases left in between. There are 14 residues in the CDR3. CDR3 sequence: CASSPPGQGETQYF. The DNA for the CDR3 is TGTGCCAGCAGCCCCCCGGGACAAGGAGAGACCCAGTACTTC. The whole variable domain, filled in from reference TRBV28 and TRBJ2-5, reads DVKVTQSSRYLVKRTGEKVFLECVQDMDHENMFWYRQDPGLGLRLIYFSYDVKMKEKGDIPEGYSVSREKKERFSLILESASTNQTSMYLCASSPPGQGETQYFGPGTRLLVL.

This chain joins TRBV2 and TRBJ2-6; D not resolved. CDR3 size: 12 residues. Germline V gene lookup returns CDR1 SNHLY and CDR2 FYNNEI. V was pared by 8 bases and J by 4 bases, with 6 bases between. CDR3 bases: TGTGCCAGCGGCATGGGGGCCAACGTCCTGACTTTC. Its translation is CASGMGANVLTF. The full variable domain, its missing parts supplied by reference TRBV2 and TRBJ2-6, is EPEVTQTPSHQVTQMGQEVILRCVPISNHLYFYWYRQILGQKVEFLVSFYNNEISEKSEIFDDQFSVERPDGSNFTLKIRSTKLEDSAMYFCASGMGANVLTFGAGSRLTVL.

The chain combines TRBV6-5 with TRBJ1-6; 10 bases are a match to TRBD1. The CDR3 runs 14 residues. Germline CDR1 MNHEY, CDR2 SVGAGI. With V trimmed by 8 bases and J by 7 bases, 5 bases remained unmatched. CDR3 sequence reads: CASRQGAANSPLHF. The CDR3 DNA reads TGTGCCAGCCGACAGGGGGCGGCGAATTCACCCCTCCACTTT.

The chain has TRBV19 and TRBJ2-3; tentatively, D is TRBD1 (6 bases). The CDR3 contains 16 residues. Deletions cut 1 base from V and 2 bases from J, with 13 bases between. Looked up from germline, CDR1 is LNHDA and CDR2 is SQIVND (reference sequence). The DNA of the CDR3 is TGTGCCAGTAGTATAGGTGGCAGGGGCCACACAGATACGCAGTATTTT. It yields the protein CASSIGGRGHTDTQYF.

The chain has TRBV9 and TRBJ1-2; D not certain. The germline V gene has CDR1 SGDLS and CDR2 YYNGEE. The V end lost 0 bases, the J end lost 3 bases, and 12 bases lay between the germline ends. The CDR3 consists of 15 residues. CDR3 in DNA: TGTGCCAGCAGCGTAGGTGGAGGGAACGACTATGGCTACACCTTC. Translated: CASSVGGGNDYGYTF.

The rearrangement links TRBV19 to TRBJ1-2, with D possibly TRBD1 on 6 matching bases. This CDR3 region has 15 residues. Per the germline V gene, CDR1 is LNHDA and CDR2 is SQIVND (reference sequence). V shed 2 bases and J shed 2 bases, with 12 bases lying between them. CDR3 amino acids: CASSINRDINYGYTF. CDR3 in DNA: TGTGCCAGTAGTATAAATAGGGACATCAACTATGGCTACACCTTC.

The chain joins TRBV4-1 to TRBJ1-2; 8 nucleotides line up with TRBD1. Per the germline V gene, CDR1 is MGHRA and CDR2 is YSYEKL. This CDR3 spans 13 amino acids. The ends lost 4 bases at V and 8 bases at J; junction bases unmatched: 6. Here the CDR3 reads CASSPTGGGGYTF. The DNA for the CDR3 is TGCGCCAGCAGCCCTACAGGGGGAGGAGGCTACACCTTC.

The rearrangement joins TRBV20-1 to TRBJ1-1; no firm D call. This CDR3 contains 13 residues. Germline V gene data show CDR1 as DFQATT and CDR2 as SNEGSKA (reference sequence). Trimming left V 3 bases short and J 4 bases short, with 12 bases between. CDR3 in DNA: TGCAGTGCTAGTTACCGCCCCGGCACTGAAGCTTTCTTT. Amino acid sequence: CSASYRPGTEAFF.

The J gene is TRBJ1-2, the V gene TRBV21-1; TRBD1 is the table's D call, not checked against the DNA. TRBV21-1 is given as a pseudogene. This CDR3 is built from 18 residues. The CDR3 is CASSKGHLIQQACYGYTF. CDR3 bases: TGTGCCAGCAGCAAAGGTCACCTTATACAACAGGCATGCTATGGCTACACCTTC.

This chain connects TRBV7-8 to TRBJ2-5, with TRBD2 matching 13 bases. Germline CDR1 SGHVS, CDR2 FQNEAQ. This CDR3 region has 16 residues. V gave up 6 bases and J gave up 4 bases; unmatched junction bases: 8. The CDR3 coding sequence is TGTGCCAGCAGTCCGAAGGGACTAGCGGGGTTAGAGACCCAGTACTTC. It codes for CASSPKGLAGLETQYF.

This chain joins TRBV7-9 and TRBJ1-2, with unresolved D. In germline, CDR1 is SEHNR, CDR2 FQNEAQ (reference sequence). The CDR3 has 13 amino acids. The V end was cut by 5 bases, the J end by 5 bases, with 12 bases between. The CDR3 spells CASSPGVTYGYTF. As DNA, the CDR3 is TGTGCCAGCAGCCCAGGCGTTACGTATGGCTACACCTTC.

This clone was recorded only once. The CDR3 region is CASSFRTSGAKNIQYF. The CDR3 DNA follows: TGTGCCAGCAGCTTCAGGACTAGCGGGGCCAAAAACATTCAGTACTTC. The chain has TRBV5-6 and TRBJ2-4; 11 bases are shared with TRBD2. The germline V gene encodes CDR1 SGHDT and CDR2 YYEEEE. There are 16 residues in the CDR3. Trimming removed 2 bases from V and 1 base from J; junction bases left unmatched: 2.

The chain uses TRBV3-1 (or the pseudogene TRBV3-2) and TRBJ1-1; D is perhaps TRBD1 (6 bases). Germline V gives CDR1 LGHDT, CDR2 YNNKEL (reference sequence). Trimming removed 0 bases at V and 8 bases at J, with 13 bases between. The CDR3 extends over 14 amino acids. The CDR3 here is CASSQESRGGEAFF. The CDR3 DNA follows: TGTGCCAGCAGCCAAGAATCCAGGGGCGGCGAAGCTTTCTTT.

This chain joins TRBV30 and TRBJ1-2, with D possibly being TRBD1 (5 bases). CDR1 GTSNPN and CDR2 SVGIG come from the germline V gene (reference sequence). With 4 bases removed from V and 8 bases from J, the gap between germline ends came to 11 bases. This CDR3 has 11 residues. CDR3 residues: CAWTPGKGYTF. CDR3 nucleotides: TGTGCCTGGACTCCAGGGAAGGGCTACACCTTC.

The chain has TRBV10-1 and TRBJ2-3; 12 positions match TRBD2. The germline V gene has CDR1 WNHNN and CDR2 SYGVQD (reference sequence). The J segment lost 1 base and the V segment lost 5 bases, leaving 1 base of the junction unmatched. This CDR3 comprises 15 residues. The CDR3 sequence: CASSLAGGGTDTQYF. In DNA form, the CDR3 reads TGCGCCAGCAGTCTAGCGGGAGGGGGCACAGATACGCAGTATTTT.

This chain links TRBV6-5 with TRBJ1-1; tentatively, D is TRBD1 (5 bases). Germline CDR1 reads MNHEY; CDR2 reads SVGAGI. CDR3 size: 14 residues. Trimming removed 0 bases at V and 3 bases at J, with 8 bases between. CDR3 residues: CASSYSRQYTEAFF. The CDR3 region has the DNA TGTGCCAGCAGTTACTCGCGACAGTACACTGAAGCTTTCTTT.